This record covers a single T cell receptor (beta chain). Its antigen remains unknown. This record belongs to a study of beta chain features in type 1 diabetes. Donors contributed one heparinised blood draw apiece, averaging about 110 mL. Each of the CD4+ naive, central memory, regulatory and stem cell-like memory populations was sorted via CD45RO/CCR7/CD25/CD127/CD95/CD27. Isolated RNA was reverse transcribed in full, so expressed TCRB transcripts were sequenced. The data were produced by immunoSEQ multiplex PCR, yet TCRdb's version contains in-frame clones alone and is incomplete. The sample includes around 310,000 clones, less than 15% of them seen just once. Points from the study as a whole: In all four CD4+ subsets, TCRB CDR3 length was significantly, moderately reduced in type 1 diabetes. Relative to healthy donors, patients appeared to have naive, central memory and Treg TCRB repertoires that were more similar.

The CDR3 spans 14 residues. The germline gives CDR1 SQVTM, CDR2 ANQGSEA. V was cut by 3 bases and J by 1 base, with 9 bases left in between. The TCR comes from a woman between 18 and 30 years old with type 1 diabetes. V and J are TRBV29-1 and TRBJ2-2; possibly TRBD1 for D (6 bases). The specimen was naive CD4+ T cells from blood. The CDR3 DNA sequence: TGCAGCGTTGAGACAGGCCTGAACACCGGGGAGCTGTTTTTT. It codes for CSVETGLNTGELFF.